This T cell receptor (beta chain) was obtained from a study of T-cell memory formation after mild COVID-19. Germline CDR1 reads SGHRS; CDR2 reads YFSETQ. V was trimmed by 1 base and J by 1 base, leaving 9 bases between them. The CDR3 has 15 amino acids. From the 5' RACE reads, TCRdb called clonotypes with MiXCR, one entry per CDR3 protein. The repertoire holds 360,000 or so distinct CDR3 sequences, with around 27% as singletons. This clonotype was observed a few times. This receptor was identified in an adult woman who had mild COVID-19 (a few samples of this study predate the infection). Cell type and time point are not known. The rearrangement uses TRBV5-1 and TRBJ1-5; perhaps TRBD1 as D (6 bases). The sequenced material came from PBMCs or a T cell subset sorted from them (not recorded which). CDR3 coding DNA: TGCGCCAGCAGCTTGTATGGACAGAGCAATCAGCCCCAGCATTTT. Residues: CASSLYGQSNQPQHF.